These T cell receptor beta chains were read from a single sample in a study of beta chain features in type 1 diabetes. TCRdb's table, derived via immunoSEQ multiplex PCR, lists solely in-frame clones and lacks some. Of approximately 50,000 clones in the sample, 50% to 75% were seen once. Sequenced sample: stem cell memory CD4+ T cells from blood. These receptors were taken from a woman aged 25 to 39 with type 1 diabetes. Each CDR3 is given with its conserved first and last residue. Each record gives: J gene, D gene, V gene, clone size, CDR3 DNA, CDR3 protein. D genes are given only for firm matches. Clone size appears in some rows only: once, few, many, or a class for an expanded clone.

TRBJ1-2	-	TRBV7-9	-	TGTGCCAGCAGCTTAAACGGCCGGACTTATGGCTACACCTTC	CASSLNGRTYGYTF
TRBJ2-4	-	TRBV30	-	TGTGCCTGGAGTGTAATCGGCAGGCAAAATTACAAAGACATTCAGTACTTC	CAWSVIGRQNYKDIQYF
TRBJ1-1	-	TRBV30	-	TGTGCCTGGAGTCATTCGACAGCGGGGACTGAAGCTTTCTTT	CAWSHSTAGTEAFF
TRBJ2-5	-	TRBV21-1	-	TGTGCCAGCAGCAAAGCGAGCGGGACTAGCGGGAGGGCCCGGGAGACCCAGTACTTC	CASSKASGTSGRARETQYF
TRBJ2-5	-	TRBV5-1	-	TGCGCCAGCAGCTCACAGGGCCAAGAGACCCAGTACTTC	CASSSQGQETQYF
TRBJ2-1	TRBD2	TRBV2	-	TGTGCCAGTGGAGCGGGAGTATCCAATGAGCAGTTCTTC	CASGAGVSNEQFF
TRBJ2-1	-	TRBV14	few	TGTGCCAGCAGCCAAGTGGGTATTAGCGCCAATGAGCAGTTCTTC	CASSQVGISANEQFF
TRBJ1-1	TRBD1	TRBV29-1	-	TGCAGCGTTGTCCCTCAGGGGGGTGGAACTGAAGCTTTCTTT	CSVVPQGGGTEAFF
TRBJ1-2	-	TRBV4-1	-	TGCGCCAGCAGCCGGGGGGGCATAGCTAACTATGGCTACACCTTC	CASSRGGIANYGYTF
TRBJ2-2	-	TRBV5-6	-	TGTGCCAGCACTTCGGCGGCCGGGGGCGGGGAGCTGTTTTTT	CASTSAAGGGELFF
TRBJ2-3	TRBD2	TRBV4-1	-	TGCGCCAGCAGCCAAGACCTAGCGGGAGGTCTAGATACGCAGTATTTT	CASSQDLAGGLDTQYF
TRBJ2-1	TRBD2	TRBV4-2	few	TGTGCCAGCAGCGCCGGGACTAGCGCTAGCAATGAGCAGTTCTTC	CASSAGTSASNEQFF
TRBJ2-7	-	TRBV5-6	-	TGTGCCAGCAGCTTCTCCCTCGAGCAGTACTTC	CASSFSLEQYF
TRBJ2-3	-	TRBV28	-	TGTGCCAGCACTCTATTCCCCCGAGGGCCTGAAGATACGCAGTATTTT	CASTLFPRGPEDTQYF
TRBJ1-1	-	TRBV27	-	TGTGCCAGCAGTTATCTTACAGGGAACACTGAAGCTTTCTTT	CASSYLTGNTEAFF
TRBJ2-5	TRBD1	TRBV19	-	TGTGCCAGTAGTATTCCTCGACAGGGAGAAGAGACCCAGTACTTC	CASSIPRQGEETQYF
TRBJ1-1	TRBD1	TRBV4-1	-	TGCGCCAGCAGCCTTCAGGGACAGCTGAACACTGAAGCTTTCTTT	CASSLQGQLNTEAFF
TRBJ2-5	-	TRBV2	-	TGTGCCAGCAGCCCACTAGGTATGCCGGCAGAGACCCAGTACTTC	CASSPLGMPAETQYF
TRBJ2-7	-	TRBV9	few	TGTGCCAGCAGCGTAGGCCTAGTAAGCGAGCAGTACTTC	CASSVGLVSEQYF
TRBJ1-4	TRBD1	TRBV30	-	TGTGCCTGCGAGGGGAATCCGGGACAGATTAATGAAAAACTGTTTTTT	CACEGNPGQINEKLFF
TRBJ1-2	TRBD1	TRBV19	few	TGTGCCAGTAGTACGACGACCGGGACAGGGGCTCGGGGCTACACCTTC	CASSTTTGTGARGYTF
TRBJ1-1	-	TRBV23-1	-	TGCGCCAGCAGTCTCCAGGGATACACTGAAGCTTTCTTT	CASSLQGYTEAFF
TRBJ2-1	TRBD1	TRBV6-5	-	TGTGCCAGCAGTTACGTGGGACAGGGTTACAATGAGCAGTTCTTC	CASSYVGQGYNEQFF
TRBJ2-1	TRBD1	TRBV9	-	TGTGCCAGCAGCGACGGACAGGGTTACAATGAGCAGTTCTTC	CASSDGQGYNEQFF
TRBJ2-1	TRBD2	TRBV5-6	-	TGTGCCAGCAGCCGTAGCGGGGACAACTACAATGAGCAGTTCTTC	CASSRSGDNYNEQFF
TRBJ2-7	-	TRBV9	-	TGTGCCAGCAGCGTAGACGGACCGGCGGGGGAGCAGTACTTC	CASSVDGPAGEQYF
TRBJ1-1	-	TRBV28	-	TGTGCCAGCAGGACACAGGGAAGGGGTTTCTTT	CASRTQGRGFF
TRBJ2-7	-	TRBV2	-	TGTGCCAGCACGATAGAGATAGCCTACGAGCAGTACTTC	CASTIEIAYEQYF